A selection of T cell receptor beta chains follows, all from one sample in a study of shared T cell receptors in the human thymus. The protocol was immunoSEQ multiplex PCR, while the TCRdb copy is restricted to in-frame clones and leaves out a portion. The table lists 500,000 to 550,000 clones, about four fifths of them singletons. This sample was shared with a second study, whose subject was human thymus T cells.

Sequencing input: thymocytes. The receptors were sampled from a boy younger than two with a congenital heart defect. The CDR3 runs from the conserved cysteine through the conserved F or W. D genes are given only for firm matches. Clone size is stated in some rows and not others, as once, few, many or a class when expanded.

TRBJ1-5 | TRBD1 | TRBV6-5 | . | CASSLPGQGDQPQHF | TGTGCCAGCAGCCTCCCGGGACAGGGCGATCAGCCCCAGCATTTT
TRBJ1-1 | . | TRBV19 | few | CASSIANATEAFF | TGTGCCAGTAGTATAGCCAATGCGACTGAAGCTTTCTTT
TRBJ2-7 | TRBD2 | TRBV7-9 | . | CASSPGGFSYEQYF | TGTGCCAGCAGCCCGGGGGGTTTCTCCTACGAGCAGTACTTC
TRBJ1-5 | TRBD1 | TRBV7-9 | . | CASSISGTGDQPQHF | TGTGCCAGCAGCATATCCGGGACAGGGGATCAGCCCCAGCATTTT
TRBJ2-3 | . | TRBV5-1 | . | CASSPPHGNCTDTQYF | TGCGCCAGCAGCCCGCCCCACGGGAACTGCACAGATACGCAGTATTTT
TRBJ2-7 | . | TRBV7-9 | . | CASRQDGPSSYEQYF | TGTGCCAGCAGACAGGACGGCCCAAGCTCCTACGAGCAGTACTTC
TRBJ1-1 | TRBD1 | TRBV4-1 | . | CASSPRDRVNTEAFF | TGCGCCAGCAGCCCCCGGGACAGGGTTAACACTGAAGCTTTCTTT
TRBJ1-4 | . | TRBV11-2 | . | CASSFYREEDEKLFF | TGTGCCAGCAGCTTTTACAGGGAAGAGGATGAAAAACTGTTTTTT
TRBJ1-2 | . | TRBV28 | . | CASSLRYNYGYTF | TGTGCCAGCAGTTTACGGTACAACTATGGCTACACCTTC
TRBJ1-5 | . | TRBV1 | . | CTSSQSPTGQGINQPQHF | TGCACCAGCAGCCAATCACCAACCGGACAGGGTATAAATCAGCCCCAGCATTTT
TRBJ2-5 | TRBD1 | TRBV27 | . | CASSMDRAQETQYF | TGTGCCAGCAGTATGGACAGGGCCCAAGAGACCCAGTACTTC
TRBJ2-6 | . | TRBV27 | few | CASSLGGGSGANVLTF | TGTGCCAGCAGTTTAGGCGGCGGTTCTGGGGCCAACGTCCTGACTTTC
TRBJ1-1 | TRBD1 | TRBV7-3 | . | CASSSQTQGATEAFF | TGTGCCAGCAGCTCCCAAACACAGGGGGCCACTGAAGCTTTCTTT
TRBJ2-2 | TRBD2 | TRBV27 | . | CASSSQRERNTGELFF | TGTGCCAGCAGTTCCCAGCGGGAGAGGAACACCGGGGAGCTGTTTTTT
TRBJ1-2 | . | TRBV30 | . | CACALGRYYGYTF | TGTGCCTGTGCCTTAGGGAGGTACTATGGCTACACCTTC
TRBJ1-2 | . | TRBV27 | . | CASSFAAGRGYTF | TGTGCCAGCAGTTTTGCGGCAGGGAGGGGCTACACCTTC
TRBJ2-5 | TRBD2 | TRBV11-3 | . | CASSFDWREVIETQYF | TGTGCCAGCAGCTTCGATTGGCGGGAGGTGATAGAGACCCAGTACTTC
TRBJ2-7 | TRBD2 | TRBV7-2 | once | CASSPGLAGVKEQYF | TGTGCCAGCAGCCCAGGACTAGCGGGAGTGAAAGAGCAGTACTTC
TRBJ1-2 | . | TRBV9 | . | CASSPGGLGGYYGYTF | TGTGCCAGCAGCCCTGGTGGGCTAGGAGGATACTATGGCTACACCTTC
TRBJ1-1 | TRBD1 | TRBV27 | . | CASSPKGTGGTNTEAFF | TGTGCCAGCAGTCCTAAGGGGACAGGGGGAACGAACACTGAAGCTTTCTTT
TRBJ2-7 | TRBD1 | TRBV10-2 | . | CASSPTGTGSYEQYF | TGCGCCAGCAGCCCGACCGGGACAGGGAGCTACGAGCAGTACTTC
TRBJ2-7 | . | TRBV5-4 | few | CASSFSGQPPGGEQYF | TGTGCCAGCAGCTTCTCGGGACAGCCCCCAGGGGGGGAGCAGTACTTC
TRBJ2-5 | . | TRBV7-2 | . | CASSYVSRDKKTQYF | TGTGCCAGCAGCTACGTGTCCCGGGACAAGAAGACCCAGTACTTC
TRBJ2-7 | . | TRBV28 | . | CASSPSHHGSSYEQYF | TGTGCCAGCAGCCCTAGTCACCACGGTAGCTCCTACGAGCAGTACTTC
TRBJ1-2 | . | TRBV12-5 | . | CASGLVGTDNYGYTF | TGTGCTAGTGGTTTGGTGGGGACTGATAACTATGGCTACACCTTC
TRBJ2-4 | TRBD1 | TRBV5-1 | . | CASSLEGQGTAKNIQYF | TGCGCCAGCAGCTTGGAGGGACAGGGAACAGCCAAAAACATTCAGTACTTC
TRBJ2-7 | TRBD1 | TRBV5-1 | . | CASSFPGTGLVAYEQYF | TGCGCCAGCAGCTTTCCCGGGACAGGGTTGGTCGCCTACGAGCAGTACTTC